This T cell receptor beta chain came from a study of control samples from healthy donors and cancer patients. Data came from immunoSEQ multiplex PCR; TCRdb stores just in-frame clones and leaves some out. The sample lists about 72,000 clones; over 80% were seen once. CDR1 SGHKS and CDR2 YYEKEE come from the germline V gene (reference sequence). This CDR3 is 16 amino acids long. After removal of 4 bases from V and 2 bases from J, the junction contained 6 bases not matched to a gene. The receptor's source is a woman aged 55-70 years in good health. The material sequenced was blood. The rearrangement joins TRBV5-5 to TRBJ1-4; 9 nucleotides match TRBD1. The DNA of the CDR3 is TGTGCCAGCAGCGACGGAGACAGGGGGACTAATGAAAAACTGTTTTTT. Its translation: CASSDGDRGTNEKLFF.